The 27 T cell receptor beta chains given below trace back to one sample, sequenced in a study of OX40 agonist ivuxolimab in advanced cancers. The assay was immunoSEQ multiplex PCR, and TCRdb's table has in-frame clones only and misses some. The table records 59,000 or so clones, 87% of them present only once. The sample was CD4+ or CD8+ T cells sorted from blood, taken in a trial of the OX40 agonist ivuxolimab. The receptors were sampled from an adult with an advanced solid tumor such as melanoma, head and neck, liver or kidney cancer.

As for this clone: The same CDR3 also results from other DNA sequences found in this sample. V and J are TRBV5-1 and TRBJ2-7, with TRBD1 as a possible D gene (6 bases). Germline V gives CDR1 SGHRS, CDR2 YFSETQ. Trimming shortened V by 4 bases and J by 2 bases, and 10 bases separated the two germline ends. This CDR3 region has 13 residues. In DNA form, the CDR3 reads TGCGCCAGCAGCCAAGGACAGACCTACGAGCAGTACTTC. Protein sequence: CASSQGQTYEQYF.

The rearrangement joins TRBV5-6 to TRBJ2-7; D not resolved. Germline assignment: CDR1 SGHDT and CDR2 YYEEEE. V lost 0 bases and J lost 0, with 7 bases in between. The CDR3 totals 14 residues. The CDR3 region is CASSLGWDSYEQYF. The CDR3 nucleotides read TGTGCCAGCAGCTTGGGGTGGGACTCCTACGAGCAGTACTTC.

The V call is TRBV30, the J call TRBJ2-1; D unclear. The CDR3 is made up of 14 amino acids. V was trimmed by 0 bases and J by 4 bases, leaving 10 bases between them. CDR1 is GTSNPN and CDR2 is SVGIG in the germline V gene (reference sequence). This CDR3 reads CAWSVSSFYNEQFF. Here the CDR3 DNA reads TGTGCCTGGAGTGTATCCAGCTTTTACAATGAGCAGTTCTTC.

This sequence joins TRBV5-4 and TRBJ2-2, with 10 bases matching TRBD2. J gave up 0 bases and V 2 bases, and 7 bases lay outside the gene matches. The CDR3 is made up of 18 amino acids. Germline CDR1 is SGHNT and CDR2 is YYREEE (reference sequence). The CDR3 is CASSFPSGGPTNTGELFF. CDR3 sequence (DNA): TGTGCCAGCAGCTTTCCTAGCGGGGGCCCCACGAACACCGGGGAGCTGTTTTTT.

V is TRBV7-2 and J is TRBJ2-4; D tentatively reads TRBD1 or TRBD2 (6 bases each). V was trimmed by 0 bases and J by 6 bases, leaving 9 bases between them. Germline CDR1 reads SGHTA; CDR2 reads FQGNSA. The CDR3 contains 14 residues. The CDR3 region has the DNA TGTGCCAGCAGCTTAGCCGGGGGCGCAAACATTCAGTACTTC. Translation: CASSLAGGANIQYF. The entire variable domain, with the rest obtained from reference TRBV7-2 and TRBJ2-4, is as follows: GAGVSQSPSNKVTEKGKDVELRCDPISGHTALYWYRQSLGQGLEFLIYFQGNSAPDKSGLPSDRFSAERTGGSVSTLTIQRTQQEDSAVYLCASSLAGGANIQYFGAGTRLSVL.

The chain has TRBV7-9 and TRBJ2-4; D gene uncertain. This CDR3 has 13 residues. Deletions cut 5 bases from V and 6 bases from J, with 11 bases between. Germline V gene data show CDR1 as SEHNR and CDR2 as FQNEAQ (reference sequence). The CDR3 sequence: CASSPVGVNIQYF. Here the CDR3 DNA reads TGTGCCAGCAGCCCTGTTGGGGTAAACATTCAGTACTTC.

V is TRBV19 and J is TRBJ1-4; D gene uncertain. With 7 bases removed from V and 0 bases from J, the gap between germline ends came to 12 bases. Germline CDR1 is LNHDA and CDR2 is SQIVND (reference sequence). The CDR3 has 15 amino acids. The CDR3 is CASTNVATTNEKLFF. In DNA form, the CDR3 reads TGTGCCAGTACCAACGTCGCAACAACTAATGAAAAACTGTTTTTT.

The chain carries TRBV5-1 and TRBJ2-3, with D unclear. CDR3 length: 14 residues. The V gene lost 4 bases and the J gene lost 0 bases, with 9 bases spanning the gap. Germline V gene sequence: CDR1 SGHRS, CDR2 YFSETQ. CDR3 amino acids: CASSRAASTDTQYF. As DNA, the CDR3 is TGCGCCAGCAGCCGGGCGGCTAGCACAGATACGCAGTATTTT.

This clone was seen just once. An end of the junction differs from the germline gene, which may be a read error. The sample carries other DNA sequences with the same CDR3. This chain links TRBV2 with TRBJ1-1, with D perhaps matching TRBD1 (5 bases). The CDR3 is 13 amino acids. Germline CDR1 and CDR2: SNHLY and FYNNEI. CDR3 bases: TGTGCCAGCTTGTCCAGCGGGGGGACTGAAGCCTTCTTT. Protein product: CASLSSGGTEAFF. Drawing the rest from reference TRBV2 and TRBJ1-1, the complete variable domain is EPEVTQTPSHQVTQMGQEVILRCVPISNHLYFYWYRQILGQKVEFLVSFYNNEISEKSEIFDDQFSVERPDGSNFTLKIRSTKLEDSAMYFCASLSSGGTEAFFGQGTRLTVV.

The chain carries TRBV11-2 and TRBJ2-3; 8 bases line up with TRBD2. The V gene end was trimmed by 7 bases and the J gene end by 0 bases; junction bases not matched to a gene: 15. CDR1 and CDR2 from the germline V gene are SGHAT and FQNNGV. There are 18 residues in the CDR3. The CDR3 sequence is CASTRNGASGLSTDTQYF. The DNA of the CDR3 is TGTGCCAGCACTAGGAACGGGGCTAGCGGGCTTAGCACAGATACGCAGTATTTT.

This clone was recorded once. This chain connects TRBV19 to TRBJ2-5, with a weak D call TRBD1 (6 bases). CDR1 and CDR2 from the germline V gene are LNHDA and SQIVND (reference sequence). CDR3 length: 13 residues. Trimming removed 4 bases at V and 5 bases at J, with 11 bases between. The CDR3 DNA is TGTGCCAGTAGTACTCAGGGGCGGGAGACCCAGTACTTC. This translates into CASSTQGRETQYF. The entire variable domain, with the rest obtained from reference TRBV19 and TRBJ2-5, is as follows: DGGITQSPKYLFRKEGQNVTLSCEQNLNHDAMYWYRQDPGQGLRLIYYSQIVNDFQKGDIAEGYSVSREKKESFPLTVTSAQKNPTAFYLCASSTQGRETQYFGPGTRLLVL.

The CDR3 loop is CASSDFVWRKDQETQYF. The CDR3 DNA is TGCGCCAGCAGTGATTTCGTTTGGAGAAAGGATCAAGAGACCCAGTACTTC. The V gene is TRBV10-2, the J gene TRBJ2-5; D ambiguous. The CDR3 consists of 17 residues. CDR1 and CDR2 (germline): WSHSY, SAAADI. The germline V and J ends were trimmed by 3 bases and 2 bases, with 19 bases remaining between them.

V usage is TRBV5-1 and J usage is TRBJ1-1; 10 bases line up with TRBD1. Germline V gene data show CDR1 as SGHRS and CDR2 as YFSETQ. The V and J ends lost 4 bases and 3 bases, in that order; junction bases with no gene match: 12. The CDR3 sequence is 17 residues long. The CDR3 region is CASSVTTGGRGDTEAFF. The CDR3 nucleotides are TGCGCCAGCAGCGTAACGACAGGGGGCAGAGGGGACACTGAAGCTTTCTTT.

The V and J genes are TRBV6-6 and TRBJ2-7; D might be TRBD2 (7 bases). Trimming left V 0 bases short and J 2 bases short, with 11 bases between. The CDR3 has 15 residues. Germline CDR1 reads MNHNY; CDR2 reads SVGAGI (reference sequence). CDR3 DNA sequence: TGTGCCAGCAGTTACTCAAGGGGGGGCCCCTACGAGCAGTACTTC. Translating it yields CASSYSRGGPYEQYF.

This sequence joins TRBV6-5 and TRBJ2-7, with a weak D call TRBD2 (5 bases). V lost 2 bases and J lost 13, with 18 bases in between. There are 13 residues in the CDR3. Germline lookup yields CDR1 MNHEY and CDR2 SVGAGI. In DNA, the CDR3 is TGTGCCAGCAGTTACGGGTCGCAGAGGGCACCCTACTTC. It codes for CASSYGSQRAPYF.

The chain couples TRBV21-1 to TRBJ1-4. TRBV21-1 is a listed pseudogene. CDR3 length equals 19 residues. The CDR3, as DNA: TGTGCCAGCAGCCCAAGGGTCGCGAAAGGCTTTTCAACTAATGAAAAACTGTTTTTT. Its translation: CASSPRVAKGFSTNEKLFF.

The V call is TRBV18, the J call TRBJ2-5, with 8 nucleotides matching TRBD1. Germline loops: CDR1 KGHSH, CDR2 LQKENI. V shed 2 bases, J shed 4 bases, and the junction held 6 bases outside the gene matches. CDR3 length: 15 amino acids. Here the CDR3 reads CASSPSGQGLETQYF. DNA of the CDR3: TGTGCCAGCTCACCATCCGGACAGGGATTAGAGACCCAGTACTTC.

This chain joins TRBV19 and TRBJ2-7; D gene unclear. Germline lookup yields CDR1 LNHDA and CDR2 SQIVND (reference sequence). There are 13 residues in the CDR3. Trimming removed 1 base at V and 3 bases at J, with 7 bases between. The CDR3 sequence: CASSIGTDYEQYF. Written as DNA, the CDR3 is TGTGCCAGTAGTATAGGGACGGACTACGAGCAGTACTTC.

V and J are TRBV19 and TRBJ1-6; 8 bases map to TRBD1. Germline V gene sequence: CDR1 LNHDA, CDR2 SQIVND (reference sequence). This CDR3 comprises 15 residues. J was trimmed by 8 bases and V by 7 bases; bases with no gene match: 10. CDR3 in DNA: TGTGCCAGTACGGCCGGGGTACAGGGGGATTCACCCCTCCACTTT. Amino acid sequence: CASTAGVQGDSPLHF.

The chain links TRBV30 to TRBJ2-7, with 7 positions matching TRBD1. Germline lookup yields CDR1 GTSNPN and CDR2 SVGIG (reference sequence). The CDR3 consists of 12 residues. The V and J ends lost 7 bases and 5 bases, in that order; junction bases with no gene match: 8. The CDR3, as DNA: TGTGCCTTGAACAGGGGCTGGGACGAGCAGTACTTC. Its protein is CALNRGWDEQYF.

The chain couples TRBV5-1 to TRBJ2-7; TRBD2 agrees at 8 bases. Germline V CDR1 and CDR2: SGHRS, YFSETQ. The CDR3 contains 16 residues. V dropped 2 bases and J dropped 0; count of bases not matched to a gene: 7. The chain's CDR3 is CASSFNRGGSSYEQYF. The CDR3 DNA is TGCGCCAGCAGCTTCAACCGGGGGGGAAGCTCCTACGAGCAGTACTTC.

This clone has more than one count but fewer than ten. The chain uses TRBV7-9 and TRBJ1-1; 7 bases are a match to TRBD1. V lost 7 bases and J lost 5; bases outside the gene matches: 10. The CDR3 is made up of 14 amino acids. Looked up from germline, CDR1 is SEHNR and CDR2 is FQNEAQ (reference sequence). Here the CDR3 reads CASILGGQATEAFF. The CDR3 nucleotides are TGTGCCAGCATCCTAGGTGGACAGGCGACTGAAGCTTTCTTT.

The chain carries TRBV6-4 and TRBJ1-2; D not resolved. Germline loops: CDR1 MRHNA, CDR2 SNTAGT. This CDR3 region has 14 residues. V was trimmed by 3 bases and J by 2 bases, leaving 10 bases between them. CDR3 sequence: CASSEFGENYGYTF. The CDR3 bases are TGTGCCAGCAGTGAGTTCGGGGAGAACTATGGCTACACCTTC.

This chain connects TRBV9 to TRBJ2-7; 7 positions match TRBD1. CDR3 length: 16 amino acids. Germline V gene data show CDR1 as SGDLS and CDR2 as YYNGEE. The junction had 9 bases not matched to a gene; V was cut back by 0 bases and J by 3 bases. CDR3 DNA sequence: TGTGCCAGCAGCGTAGGGGGGTCAGGGGGTATCTACGAGCAGTACTTC. It translates to CASSVGGSGGIYEQYF.

This clone occurred once. This chain connects TRBV19 to TRBJ1-5; TRBD1 is a possible D gene (5 bases). Germline assignment: CDR1 LNHDA and CDR2 SQIVND (reference sequence). Trimming pared 5 bases from V and 0 bases from J, leaving 11 bases between. The CDR3 totals 15 residues. The CDR3 reads CASSFSGSSNQPQHF. The DNA for the CDR3 is TGTGCCAGTAGTTTCTCAGGGAGTAGCAATCAGCCCCAGCATTTT.

V and J are TRBV7-2 and TRBJ1-2; D gene uncertain. The ends were cut back, 1 base at V and 4 bases at J, with 13 bases in the middle. Germline assignment: CDR1 SGHTA and CDR2 FQGNSA. The CDR3 has 15 amino acids. The CDR3 bases are TGTGCCAGCAGCTTAGATTACAGTTCAAGCTATGGCTACACCTTC. Its protein product is CASSLDYSSSYGYTF.

The chain joins TRBV5-8 to TRBJ1-1; D remains ambiguous. The germline V gene has CDR1 SGHTS and CDR2 YDEGEE. V was clipped by 5 bases and J by 5 bases, with 4 bases between them. The CDR3 covers 10 residues. CDR3 in DNA: TGTGCCAGCAGGAGGACTGAAGCTTTCTTT. It is translated as CASRRTEAFF.